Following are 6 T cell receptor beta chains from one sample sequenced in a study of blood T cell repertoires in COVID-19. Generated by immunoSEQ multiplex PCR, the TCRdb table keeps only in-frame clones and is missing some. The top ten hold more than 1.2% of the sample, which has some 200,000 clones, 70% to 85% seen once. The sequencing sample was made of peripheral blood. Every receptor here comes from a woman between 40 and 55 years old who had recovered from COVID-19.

The CDR3 loop reads CSASTGPEDEQYF. CDR3 DNA: TGCAGCGCTTCGACAGGGCCTGAGGACGAGCAGTACTTC. This chain uses TRBV29-1 with TRBJ2-7; TRBD1 agrees at 7 bases. Germline V gene lookup returns CDR1 SQVTM and CDR2 ANQGSEA. V was pared by 7 bases and J by 5 bases, with 11 bases of the junction left unmatched. CDR3 length: 13 residues.

The CDR3 reads CASSLGQGSRQPQHF. The CDR3 nucleotides are TGTGCCAGCAGCTTAGGACAGGGTAGTAGGCAGCCCCAGCATTTT. This chain links TRBV13 with TRBJ1-5; D possibly corresponds to TRBD1 (6 bases). The germline V gene has CDR1 PRHDT and CDR2 FYEKMQ (reference sequence). The length of the CDR3 is 15 residues. The germline V and J ends were trimmed by 0 bases and 7 bases, with 13 bases remaining between them.

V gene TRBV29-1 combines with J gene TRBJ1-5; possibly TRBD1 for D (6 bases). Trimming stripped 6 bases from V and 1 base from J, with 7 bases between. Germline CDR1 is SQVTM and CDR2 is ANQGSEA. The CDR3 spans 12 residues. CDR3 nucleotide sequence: TGCAGCGTACAGGGAAGCAATCAGCCCCAGCATTTT. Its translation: CSVQGSNQPQHF.

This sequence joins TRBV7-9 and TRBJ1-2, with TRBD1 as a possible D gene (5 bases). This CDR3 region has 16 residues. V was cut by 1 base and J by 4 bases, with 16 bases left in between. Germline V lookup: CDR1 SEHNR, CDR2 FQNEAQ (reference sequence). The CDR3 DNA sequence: TGTGCCAGCAGCTTAGGTAGTGGGGGGGTCGGCTATGGCTACACCTTC. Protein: CASSLGSGGVGYGYTF.

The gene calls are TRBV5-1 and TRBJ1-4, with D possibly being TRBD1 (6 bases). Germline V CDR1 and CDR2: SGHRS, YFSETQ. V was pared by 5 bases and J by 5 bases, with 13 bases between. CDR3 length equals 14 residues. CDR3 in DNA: TGCGCCAGCAGAGCGACAGGTCTAAATGAAAAACTGTTTTTT. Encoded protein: CASRATGLNEKLFF.

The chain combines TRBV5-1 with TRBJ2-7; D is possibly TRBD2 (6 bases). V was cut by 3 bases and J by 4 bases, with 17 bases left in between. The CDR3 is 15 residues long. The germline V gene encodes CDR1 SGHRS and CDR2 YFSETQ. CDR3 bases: TGCGCCAGCAGCTCGACCCAGGGAGGTTCGTACGAGCAGTACTTC. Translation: CASSSTQGGSYEQYF.